What follows are 29 T cell receptor beta chains derived from one specimen sequenced in a study of response to subunit inactivated influenza vaccine. TCRdb itself ran the RT-PCR reads through MiXCR, one entry per CDR3 protein. The data show under 200,000 distinct CDR3 sequences, with 12% seen just once and over 25% held by the top ten. The same specimen was also included in a second study, on T cells expressing NK-cell markers. From that paper: Libraries used 5'RACE template switching adding universal primer site and UMIs.

The specimen comprised CD8+ T cells sorted from PBMCs, sampled about 13 days after vaccination. Receptors were obtained from a man between 45 and 60 years old who received an inactivated influenza vaccine.

This clonotype was counted a few times. The chain is built from TRBV30 and TRBJ1-1; D call uncertain. Germline V gene lookup returns CDR1 GTSNPN and CDR2 SVGIG (reference sequence). This CDR3 contains 14 residues. Trimming pared 1 base from V and 0 bases from J, leaving 9 bases between. CDR3 bases: TGTGCCTGGAGTGGTCGTACAGTGAACACTGAAGCTTTCTTT. Protein product: CAWSGRTVNTEAFF.

This chain links TRBV6-5 with TRBJ2-1; possibly TRBD1 for D (5 bases). Per germline, CDR1 MNHEY and CDR2 SVGAGI. The length of the CDR3 is 14 residues. Between the trimmed V and J ends, which lost 0 bases and 3 bases, there was a span of 6 bases. The CDR3 protein is CASSYSDSYNEQFF. CDR3 bases: TGTGCCAGCAGTTACTCTGACAGCTACAATGAGCAGTTCTTC.

This clonotype has only a few counts. The chain couples TRBV29-1 to TRBJ1-2; D not certain. This CDR3 is 12 amino acids long. V was pared by 7 bases and J by 7 bases, with 16 bases between. Germline lookup yields CDR1 SQVTM and CDR2 ANQGSEA. CDR3 in amino acids: CSGQDRVSGYTF. CDR3 nucleotide sequence: TGCAGCGGGCAGGATCGGGTTTCTGGCTACACCTTC.

This clonotype showed up just a few times. V usage is TRBV20-1 and J usage is TRBJ2-7; D may be TRBD1 or TRBD2 (5 bases each). In germline, CDR1 is DFQATT, CDR2 SNEGSKA (reference sequence). CDR3 size: 13 residues. Trimming took 2 bases from V and 2 from J, leaving 10 bases between them. The CDR3 loop reads CSARPGTTYEQYF. DNA of the CDR3: TGCAGTGCTAGACCCGGGACCACCTACGAGCAGTACTTC.

The V gene is TRBV7-9, the J gene TRBJ2-7; no clear D. Germline V gene data show CDR1 as SEHNR and CDR2 as FQNEAQ (reference sequence). The CDR3 consists of 14 residues. V shed 8 bases and J shed 0 bases, with 14 bases lying between them. The CDR3 region has the DNA TGTGCCAGCGGCGAGACACAAAACTCCTACGAGCAGTACTTC. It translates to CASGETQNSYEQYF. Full variable domain (rest looked up from reference TRBV7-9 and TRBJ2-7): DTGVSQNPRHKITKRGQNVTFRCDPISEHNRLYWYRQTLGQGPEFLTYFQNEAQLEKSRLLSDRFSAERPKGSFSTLEIQRTEQGDSAMYLCASGETQNSYEQYFGPGTRLTVT.

There are many counts of this clonotype. The chain recombines TRBV7-3 with TRBJ2-7; D tentatively fits TRBD1 or TRBD2 (5 bases each). The germline V gene has CDR1 SGHTA and CDR2 FQGTGA. The CDR3 covers 13 residues. The V end lost 1 base, the J end lost 6 bases, and 10 bases lay between the germline ends. CDR3 amino acids: CASSLIERGEQYF. CDR3 bases: TGTGCCAGCAGCTTAATTGAGAGGGGCGAGCAGTACTTC.

This clonotype was picked up many times. V gene TRBV12-3 or TRBV12-4 combines with J gene TRBJ2-7, with TRBD2 matching 8 bases. V lost 6 bases to trimming and J lost 0 bases; unmatched junction nucleotides: 7. The CDR3 runs 15 residues. The CDR3 here is CASSRGGGSSYEQYF. DNA of the CDR3: TGTGCCAGCAGCCGGGGGGGCGGCAGCTCCTACGAGCAGTACTTC.

The chain links TRBV6-5 to TRBJ1-1; no firm D call. The germline gives CDR1 MNHEY, CDR2 SVGAGI. Trimming shortened V by 0 bases and J by 3 bases, and 11 bases separated the two germline ends. The CDR3 covers 15 residues. CDR3 sequence reads: CASSYSWPGDTEAFF. The CDR3 DNA reads as TGTGCCAGCAGTTACTCTTGGCCTGGGGACACTGAAGCTTTCTTT.

This CDR3 reads CASTSDRGNSPLHF. DNA for the CDR3: TGTGCCAGCACATCCGACAGGGGCAATTCACCCCTCCACTTT. The chain carries TRBV2 and TRBJ1-6; TRBD1 matches 8 bases. This CDR3 has 14 amino acids. The V gene end was trimmed by 7 bases and the J gene end by 7 bases; junction bases not matched to a gene: 6. CDR1 SNHLY and CDR2 FYNNEI come from the germline V gene.

The gene calls are TRBV3-1 and TRBJ1-6; D remains unclear. V dropped 2 bases and J dropped 6 bases, with 17 bases sitting between them. This CDR3 is built from 17 residues. Per the germline V gene, CDR1 is LGHDT and CDR2 is YNNKEL (reference sequence). CDR3 region: CASSQRTFPLFNSPLHF. In nucleotides, the CDR3 is TGTGCCAGCAGCCAACGGACCTTCCCCTTATTTAATTCACCCCTCCACTTT. Together with reference TRBV3-1 and TRBJ1-6, the CDR3 gives the full variable domain: DTAVSQTPKYLVTQMGNDKSIKCEQNLGHDTMYWYKQDSKKFLKIMFSYNNKELIINETVPNRFSPKSPDKAHLNLHINSLELGDSAVYFCASSQRTFPLFNSPLHFGNGTRLTVT.

The chain carries TRBV24-1 and TRBJ1-5, with no clear D. Germline assignment: CDR1 KGHDR and CDR2 SFDVKD. The CDR3 length is 13 residues. V lost 4 bases, J lost 7 bases, and 10 bases lay in between. CDR3 sequence: CATSDSTWQPQHF. DNA of the CDR3: TGTGCCACCAGTGACTCAACCTGGCAGCCCCAGCATTTT.

The V and J genes are TRBV29-1 and TRBJ2-1; TRBD1 matches 7 bases. This CDR3 contains 15 residues. Unmatched junction bases numbered 11, after V lost 6 bases and J lost 3 bases. Germline CDR1 and CDR2: SQVTM and ANQGSEA. The CDR3 sequence: CSVPRQGRGYNEQFF. In DNA, the CDR3 is TGCAGCGTCCCCCGACAGGGAAGGGGCTACAATGAGCAGTTCTTC.

This clonotype was recorded a few times. This sequence joins TRBV28 and TRBJ2-1, with 10 bases identical to TRBD1. The CDR3 has 17 amino acids. The ends lost 3 bases at V and 7 bases at J; junction bases unmatched: 12. Germline V lookup: CDR1 MDHEN, CDR2 SYDVKM. The DNA for the CDR3 is TGTGCCAGCAGTTTTAGGGGCGTCGGGACAGGGGTGAATGAGCAGTTCTTC. Protein product: CASSFRGVGTGVNEQFF.

V is TRBV5-1 and J is TRBJ1-3, with D possibly being TRBD1 (5 bases). Trimming took off 4 bases at V and 2 bases at J, with 13 bases between the two ends. The CDR3 loop spans 15 amino acids. CDR1 SGHRS and CDR2 YFSETQ come from the germline V gene. The DNA of the CDR3 is TGCGCCAGCAGCCACCCTGACAGCGCTGGAAACACCATATATTTT. It codes for CASSHPDSAGNTIYF.

This clonotype showed up many times. This chain connects TRBV29-1 to TRBJ2-7; TRBD1 matches 7 bases. With 0 bases clipped from V and 1 base from J, the junction kept 12 bases outside the gene matches. Germline V lookup: CDR1 SQVTM, CDR2 ANQGSEA. The length of the CDR3 is 17 residues. CDR3 loop: CSVEDNYGTENSYEQYF. DNA for the CDR3: TGCAGCGTTGAAGATAACTATGGGACAGAGAATTCCTACGAGCAGTACTTC.

This clonotype showed up just a few times. This may come from a read error, since a much larger clone is one base off. As the CDR3 is not closed by the conserved phenylalanine or tryptophan, this likely results from a read error. The CDR3 region is CASSLGGLNTEAFV. The CDR3 region has the DNA TGTGCCAGCAGCTTAGGCGGATTGAACACTGAAGCTTTCGTT. The chain uses TRBV7-9 and TRBJ1-1; no reliable D call. CDR3 length: 14 amino acids. V was shortened by 1 base and J by 0 bases, with 6 bases between the two germline ends. CDR1 is SEHNR and CDR2 is FQNEAQ in the germline V gene (reference sequence).

This clonotype showed up just a few times. The chain combines TRBV7-6 with TRBJ2-5; tentative D call: TRBD2 (5 bases). Trimming removed 4 bases from V and 5 bases from J, with 29 bases in between. The germline V gene has CDR1 SGHVS and CDR2 FNYEAQ. The CDR3 extends over 19 amino acids. CDR3 nucleotide sequence: TGTGCCAGCAGCTCGGAGTCGGGGAGTATTACCAAGTATGCGGAGACCCAGTACTTC. Translating it yields CASSSESGSITKYAETQYF. Full variable domain (remainder filled in from reference TRBV7-6 and TRBJ2-5): GAGVSQSPRYKVTKRGQDVALRCDPISGHVSLYWYRQALGQGPEFLTYFNYEAQQDKSGLPNDRFSAERPEGSISTLTIQRTEQRDSAMYRCASSSESGSITKYAETQYFGPGTRLLVL.

CDR3 in DNA: TGTGCCAGCAGCTTAGCCGCCGGGACCTCTACCTACGAGCAGTACTTC. Protein: CASSLAAGTSTYEQYF. The genes are TRBV7-6 and TRBJ2-7; D might be TRBD1 or TRBD2, each matching 5 bases. The V end lost 0 bases, the J end lost 2 bases, and 14 bases lay between the germline ends. This CDR3 spans 16 amino acids. The V gene's germline CDR1 is SGHVS and CDR2 FNYEAQ.

V usage is TRBV12-3 or TRBV12-4 and J usage is TRBJ2-2, with TRBD2 matching over 10 bases. This CDR3 is built from 16 residues. J was trimmed by 6 bases and V by 0 bases; bases with no gene match: 4. This chain's CDR3 is CASSLARGLASGELFF. The CDR3 DNA is TGTGCCAGCAGTTTAGCGCGGGGACTAGCGTCCGGGGAGCTGTTTTTT.

A few counts support this clonotype. The chain carries TRBV4-3 and TRBJ1-6; D is unresolved. The CDR3 contains 15 residues. V lost 4 bases to trimming and J lost 3 bases, with 10 bases between them. Germline loops: CDR1 LGHNA, CDR2 YSLEER. The CDR3 nucleotides read TGCGCCAGCAGCCTGGAGCGGATCTATAATTCACCCCTCCACTTT. Amino acids: CASSLERIYNSPLHF.

This chain connects TRBV28 to TRBJ1-6; D is unclear. The V gene's germline CDR1 is MDHEN and CDR2 SYDVKM. V gave up 3 bases and J gave up 2 bases, with 8 bases separating them. CDR3 length equals 15 residues. As DNA, the CDR3 is TGTGCCAGCAGTTTTCACGGTCCCTATAATTCACCCCTCCACTTT. It encodes CASSFHGPYNSPLHF.

This clonotype was observed at least ten times. The chain joins TRBV15 to TRBJ2-2; the D is unclear. The CDR3 contains 14 residues. Trimming pared 8 bases from V and 3 bases from J, leaving 13 bases between. In germline, CDR1 is LNHNV, CDR2 YYDKDF (reference sequence). DNA for the CDR3: TGTGCCACCCAGGTTTCCACCCACACCGGGGAGCTGTTTTTT. Its protein is CATQVSTHTGELFF.

This clonotype was recorded many times. The chain links TRBV21-1 to TRBJ2-1; the table's D call TRBD1 went unverified against the DNA. TRBV21-1 is annotated as a pseudogene. The CDR3 is 14 residues long. The CDR3 sequence: CASRNPGSYNEQFF. DNA for the CDR3: TGTGCCAGCAGGAACCCTGGATCCTACAATGAGCAGTTCTTC.

The rearrangement links TRBV28 to TRBJ1-1; a possible D gene is TRBD1 (5 bases). V lost 7 bases, J lost 1 base, and 13 bases lay in between. Per the germline V gene, CDR1 is MDHEN and CDR2 is SYDVKM. The CDR3 loop spans 14 amino acids. CDR3 protein: CASNYGGGNTEAFF. CDR3 DNA sequence: TGTGCCAGCAATTATGGCGGGGGGAACACTGAAGCTTTCTTT.

The gene calls are TRBV4-3 and TRBJ2-1, with a tentative D call TRBD1 (5 bases). The length of the CDR3 is 15 residues. Germline lookup yields CDR1 LGHNA and CDR2 YSLEER. The germline V and J ends were trimmed by 5 bases and 1 base, with 12 bases remaining between them. The CDR3 region is CASSETVASYNEQFF. The CDR3 region has the DNA TGCGCCAGCAGCGAGACAGTTGCGTCCTACAATGAGCAGTTCTTC.

This clonotype has only a few counts. The CDR3 sequence is CASSIAALSYNEQFF. Written as DNA, the CDR3 is TGTGCCAGTAGTATTGCAGCCCTCTCCTACAATGAGCAGTTCTTC. This sequence joins TRBV19 and TRBJ2-1; D uncertain. The V gene's germline CDR1 is LNHDA and CDR2 SQIVND (reference sequence). Deletions cut 3 bases from V and 0 bases from J, with 9 bases between. There are 15 residues in the CDR3.

V is TRBV4-2 and J is TRBJ2-3; TRBD2 aligns across 10 bases. With V trimmed by 4 bases and J by 3 bases, 1 base remained unmatched. There are 14 residues in the CDR3. Germline V gene sequence: CDR1 LGHNA, CDR2 YNFKEQ. CDR3 DNA: TGTGCCAGCAGCCCGGGACTAGCGACAGATACGCAGTATTTT. Its translation is CASSPGLATDTQYF.

A word on this clonotype: A much bigger clone sits one base away, suggesting this may be a read error. The gene calls are TRBV6-5 and TRBJ2-7; TRBD1 agrees at 10 bases. CDR3 length equals 15 residues. V shed 2 bases and J 3 bases; nucleotides not matched to a gene: 4. CDR1 and CDR2 from the germline V gene are MNHEY and SVGAGI. Here the CDR3 reads CASSYATGGLYEQYF. The CDR3 DNA is TGTGCCAGCAGTTACGCGACAGGGGGCCTCTACGAGCAGTACTTC.

At least ten counts were recorded for this clonotype. The chain couples TRBV3-1 to TRBJ2-1; D possibly matches TRBD1 or TRBD2 (5 bases each). Trimming shortened V by 7 bases and J by 2 bases, and 15 bases separated the two germline ends. Germline CDR1 reads LGHDT; CDR2 reads YNNKEL (reference sequence). CDR3 size: 15 residues. The DNA for the CDR3 is TGTGCCAGCACCGGTACGGGGCGAACCTACAATGAGCAGTTCTTC. Its translation: CASTGTGRTYNEQFF.